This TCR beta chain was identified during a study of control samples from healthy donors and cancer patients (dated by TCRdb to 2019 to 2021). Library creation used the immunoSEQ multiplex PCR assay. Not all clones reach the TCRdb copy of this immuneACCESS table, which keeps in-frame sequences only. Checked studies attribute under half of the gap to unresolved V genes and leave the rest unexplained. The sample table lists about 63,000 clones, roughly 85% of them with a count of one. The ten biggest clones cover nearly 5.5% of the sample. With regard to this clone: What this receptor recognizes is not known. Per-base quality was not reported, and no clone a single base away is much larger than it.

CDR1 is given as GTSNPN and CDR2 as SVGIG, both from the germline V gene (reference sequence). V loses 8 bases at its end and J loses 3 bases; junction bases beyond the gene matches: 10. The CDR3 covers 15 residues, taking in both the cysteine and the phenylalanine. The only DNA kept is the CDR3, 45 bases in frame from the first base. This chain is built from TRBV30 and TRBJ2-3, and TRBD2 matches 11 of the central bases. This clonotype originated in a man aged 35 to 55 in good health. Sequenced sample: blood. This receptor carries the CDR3 CARSGLAGGTDTQYF. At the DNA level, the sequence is TGTGCCAGGTCAGGGCTAGCGGGGGGTACAGATACGCAGTATTTT.